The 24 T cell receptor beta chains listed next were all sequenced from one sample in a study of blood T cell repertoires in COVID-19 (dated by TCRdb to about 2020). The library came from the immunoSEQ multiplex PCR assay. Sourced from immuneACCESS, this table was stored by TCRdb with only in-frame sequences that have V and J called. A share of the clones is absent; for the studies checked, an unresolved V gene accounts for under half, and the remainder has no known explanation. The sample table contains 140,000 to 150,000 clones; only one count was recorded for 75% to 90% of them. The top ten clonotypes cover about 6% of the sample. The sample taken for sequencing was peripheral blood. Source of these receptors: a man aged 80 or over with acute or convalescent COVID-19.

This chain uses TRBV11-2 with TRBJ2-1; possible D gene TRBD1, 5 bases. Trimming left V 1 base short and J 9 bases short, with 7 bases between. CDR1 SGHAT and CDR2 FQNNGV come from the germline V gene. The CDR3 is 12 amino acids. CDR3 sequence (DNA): TGTGCCAGCAGCTTAGCAGGGTCTGAGCAGTTCTTC. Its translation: CASSLAGSEQFF.

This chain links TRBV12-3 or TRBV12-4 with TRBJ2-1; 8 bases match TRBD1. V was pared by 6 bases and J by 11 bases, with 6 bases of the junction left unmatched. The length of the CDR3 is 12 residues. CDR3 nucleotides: TGTGCCAGCAGCTATGACAGGGGCAAGCAGTTCTTC. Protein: CASSYDRGKQFF.

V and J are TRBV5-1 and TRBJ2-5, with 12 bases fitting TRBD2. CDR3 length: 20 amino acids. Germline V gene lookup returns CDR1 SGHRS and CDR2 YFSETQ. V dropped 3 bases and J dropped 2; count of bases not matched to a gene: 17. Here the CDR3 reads CASSSQPPGTSGQIQETQYF. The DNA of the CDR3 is TGCGCCAGCAGCTCTCAACCACCCGGGACTAGCGGGCAAATACAAGAGACCCAGTACTTC.

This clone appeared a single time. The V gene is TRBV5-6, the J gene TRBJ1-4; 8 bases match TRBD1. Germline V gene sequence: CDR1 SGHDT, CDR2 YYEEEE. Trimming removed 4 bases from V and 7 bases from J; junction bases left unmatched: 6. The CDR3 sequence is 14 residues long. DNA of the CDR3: TGTGCCAGCAGCAGACGGACAGGGAGTGAAAAACTGTTTTTT. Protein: CASSRRTGSEKLFF.

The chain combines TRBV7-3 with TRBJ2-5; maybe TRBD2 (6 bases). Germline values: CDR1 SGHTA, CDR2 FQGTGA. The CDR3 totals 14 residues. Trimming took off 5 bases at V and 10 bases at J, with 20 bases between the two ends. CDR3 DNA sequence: TGTGCCAGCAGCCCCGGGGACTCCCCCGGGGGCCAGTACTTC. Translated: CASSPGDSPGGQYF.

DNA for the CDR3: TGTGCCAGTACACAGGGTTACTATGGCTACACCTTC. Translation gives CASTQGYYGYTF. The rearrangement uses TRBV2 and TRBJ1-2; possibly TRBD1 for D (6 bases). The V gene's germline CDR1 is SNHLY and CDR2 FYNNEI. The CDR3 length is 12 residues. Trimming took off 9 bases at V and 3 bases at J, with 11 bases between the two ends.

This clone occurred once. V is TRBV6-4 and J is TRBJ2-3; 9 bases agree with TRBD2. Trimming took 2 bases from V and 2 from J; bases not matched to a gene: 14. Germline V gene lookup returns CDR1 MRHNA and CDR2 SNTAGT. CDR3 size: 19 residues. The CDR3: CASSDPRVGGGGDTDTQYF. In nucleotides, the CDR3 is TGTGCCAGCAGTGACCCTCGGGTAGGCGGGGGGGGTGACACAGATACGCAGTATTTT.

The CDR3 coding sequence is TGTGCCACCAGCAGAGACGGACTAGCGGGGAGAGGTGAGCAGTTCTTC. Protein: CATSRDGLAGRGEQFF. This rearrangement joins TRBV15 to TRBJ2-1, with 12 bases aligning to TRBD2. V dropped 0 bases and J dropped 9; count of bases not matched to a gene: 6. Germline V gene data show CDR1 as LNHNV and CDR2 as YYDKDF (reference sequence). The CDR3 has 16 residues.

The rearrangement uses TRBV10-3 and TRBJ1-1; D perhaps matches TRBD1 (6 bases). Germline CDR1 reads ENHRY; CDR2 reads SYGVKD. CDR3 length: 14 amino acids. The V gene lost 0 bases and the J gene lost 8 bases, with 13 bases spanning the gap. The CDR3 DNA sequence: TGTGCCATCAGTGAGTCAGGGTTGGACAGCGAAGCTTTCTTT. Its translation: CAISESGLDSEAFF.

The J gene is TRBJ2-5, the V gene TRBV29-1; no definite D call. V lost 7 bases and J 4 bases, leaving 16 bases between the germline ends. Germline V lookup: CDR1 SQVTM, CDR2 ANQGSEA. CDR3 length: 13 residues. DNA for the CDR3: TGCAGCGCGTCAGACTCTTACCTAGAGACCCAGTACTTC. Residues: CSASDSYLETQYF.

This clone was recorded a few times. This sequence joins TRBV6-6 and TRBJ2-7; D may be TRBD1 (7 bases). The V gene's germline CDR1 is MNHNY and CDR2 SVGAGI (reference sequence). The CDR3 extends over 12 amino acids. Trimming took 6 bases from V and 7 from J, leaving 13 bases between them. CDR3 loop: CASRRQGGEQYF. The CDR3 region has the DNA TGTGCCAGCAGACGTCAGGGGGGAGAGCAGTACTTC.

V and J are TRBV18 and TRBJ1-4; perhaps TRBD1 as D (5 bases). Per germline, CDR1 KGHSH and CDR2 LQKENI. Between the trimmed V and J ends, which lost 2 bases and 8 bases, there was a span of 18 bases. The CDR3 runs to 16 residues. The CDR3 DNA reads TGTGCCAGCTCACCAACGGCGGCGGGGGTAGGGGAAAAACTGTTTTTT. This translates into CASSPTAAGVGEKLFF. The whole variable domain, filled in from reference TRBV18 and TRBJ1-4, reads NAGVMQNPRHLVRRRGQEARLRCSPMKGHSHVYWYRQLPEEGLKFMVYLQKENIIDESGMPKERFSAEFPKEGPSILRIQQVVRGDSAAYFCASSPTAAGVGEKLFFGSGTQLSVL.

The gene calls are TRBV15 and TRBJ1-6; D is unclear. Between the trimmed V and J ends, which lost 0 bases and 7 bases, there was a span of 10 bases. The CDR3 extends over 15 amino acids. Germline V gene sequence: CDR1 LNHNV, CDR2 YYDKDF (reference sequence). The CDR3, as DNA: TGTGCCACCAGCAGAGACGCCCCGCAGAATTCACCCCTCCACTTT. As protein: CATSRDAPQNSPLHF.

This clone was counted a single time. The CDR3 protein is CASSIDGTGSYNEQFF. The CDR3 DNA reads TGTGCCAGTAGTATAGACGGGACAGGGTCTTACAATGAGCAGTTCTTC. The chain recombines TRBV19 with TRBJ2-1; 9 positions match TRBD1. Germline lookup yields CDR1 LNHDA and CDR2 SQIVND (reference sequence). V dropped 0 bases and J dropped 4; count of bases not matched to a gene: 4. This CDR3 spans 16 amino acids.

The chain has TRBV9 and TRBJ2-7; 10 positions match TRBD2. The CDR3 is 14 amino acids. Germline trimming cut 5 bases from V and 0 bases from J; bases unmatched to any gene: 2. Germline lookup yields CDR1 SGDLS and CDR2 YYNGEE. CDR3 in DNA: TGTGCCAGCAGTCCTAGCGGGAGCTCCTACGAGCAGTACTTC. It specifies CASSPSGSSYEQYF.

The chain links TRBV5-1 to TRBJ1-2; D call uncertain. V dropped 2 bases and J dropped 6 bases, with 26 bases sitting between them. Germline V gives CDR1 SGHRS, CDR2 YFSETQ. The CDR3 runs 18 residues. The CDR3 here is CASSLNSLPPRLGDGYTF. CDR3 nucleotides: TGCGCCAGCAGCTTAAACTCCTTGCCCCCGAGGCTCGGGGATGGCTACACCTTC.

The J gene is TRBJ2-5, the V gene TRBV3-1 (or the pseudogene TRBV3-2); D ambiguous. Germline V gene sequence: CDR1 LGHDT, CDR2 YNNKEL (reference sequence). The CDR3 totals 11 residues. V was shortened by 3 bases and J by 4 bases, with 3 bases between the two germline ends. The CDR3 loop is CASSQAETQYF. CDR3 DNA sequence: TGTGCCAGCAGCCAGGCAGAGACCCAGTACTTC.

The DNA of the CDR3 is TGTGCCAGCAGCCCCCGGCGGACAGGGGAGTATGGCTACACCTTC. This encodes CASSPRRTGEYGYTF. The chain carries TRBV5-6 and TRBJ1-2; 9 bases agree with TRBD1. The CDR3 has 15 amino acids. Germline trimming cut 4 bases from V and 5 bases from J; bases unmatched to any gene: 9. Germline-derived CDR1 and CDR2 are SGHDT and YYEEEE.

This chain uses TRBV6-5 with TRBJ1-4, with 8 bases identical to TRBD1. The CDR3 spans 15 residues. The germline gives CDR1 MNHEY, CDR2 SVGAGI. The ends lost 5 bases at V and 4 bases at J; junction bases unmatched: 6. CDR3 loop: CASSKGQELNEKLFF. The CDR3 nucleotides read TGTGCCAGCAGTAAGGGACAGGAACTTAATGAAAAACTGTTTTTT.

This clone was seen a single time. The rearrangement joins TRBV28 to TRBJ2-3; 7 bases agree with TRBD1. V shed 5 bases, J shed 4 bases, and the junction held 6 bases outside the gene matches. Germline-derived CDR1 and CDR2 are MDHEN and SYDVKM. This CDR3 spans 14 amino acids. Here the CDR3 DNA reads TGTGCCAGCAGTAGAGCCGGGACAGCAGATACGCAGTATTTT. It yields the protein CASSRAGTADTQYF.

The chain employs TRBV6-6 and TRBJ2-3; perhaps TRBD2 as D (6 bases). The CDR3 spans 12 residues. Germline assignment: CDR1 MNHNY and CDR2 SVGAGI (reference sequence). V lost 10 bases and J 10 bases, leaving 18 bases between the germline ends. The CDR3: CATQSDGGSQYF. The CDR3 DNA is TGTGCCACTCAAAGCGACGGGGGATCGCAGTATTTT.

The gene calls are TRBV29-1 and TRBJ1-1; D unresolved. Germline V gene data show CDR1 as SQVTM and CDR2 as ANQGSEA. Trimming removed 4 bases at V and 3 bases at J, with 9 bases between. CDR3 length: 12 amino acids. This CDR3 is CSVAVGDTEAFF. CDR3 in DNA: TGCAGCGTTGCAGTGGGAGACACTGAAGCTTTCTTT.

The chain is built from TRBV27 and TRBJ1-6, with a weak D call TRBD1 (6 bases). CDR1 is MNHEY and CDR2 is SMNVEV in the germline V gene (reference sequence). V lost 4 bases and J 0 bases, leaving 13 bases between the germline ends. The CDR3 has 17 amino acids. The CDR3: CASSSRGFSSYNSPLHF. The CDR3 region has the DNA TGTGCCAGCAGTTCCAGGGGCTTCAGCTCCTATAATTCACCCCTCCACTTT.

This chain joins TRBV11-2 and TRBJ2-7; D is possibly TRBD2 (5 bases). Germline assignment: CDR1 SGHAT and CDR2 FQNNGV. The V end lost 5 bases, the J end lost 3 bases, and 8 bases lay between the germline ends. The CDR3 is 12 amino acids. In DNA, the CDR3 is TGTGCCAGCAGCCCGGGATACTACGAGCAGTACTTC. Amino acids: CASSPGYYEQYF.